This TCR beta chain was recorded in a study of shared clonotypes between healthy human individuals. As to this clone: What it binds is unknown.

Nashville, Tennessee was home to all donors, each a Caucasian adult. Produced via immunoSEQ multiplex PCR; TCRdb's table is partial and in-frame only. The data contain more than 400,000 clones, 90% to 96% of them singletons. General study results and limits: Several donors showed sharing of about 4.8% of naive CD4 clonotypes. Clonotype sharing among donors, it was expected, would be affected by sequencing depth.

The V end lost 4 bases, the J end lost 0 bases, and 7 bases lay between the germline ends. CDR1 is MRHNA, CDR2 SNTAGT, per germline. This CDR3 spans 15 amino acids. This chain joins TRBV6-4 and TRBJ1-6; no definite D call. The receptor was isolated from a woman in her twenties or thirties in good health. Input material: naive CD4+ T cells sorted from blood. The subset denotes: CD45RA+ positively selected. CDR3 sequence (DNA): TGTGCCAGCAGTGCCCGGAGCTCCTATAATTCACCCCTCCACTTT. Protein product: CASSARSSYNSPLHF.